This T cell receptor beta chain was retrieved from a study of blood T cell repertoires in COVID-19. Overall study: Both acute and convalescent COVID-19 samples were obtained from the United States, Italy and Spain. From T cells, B-cell-depleted T cells, or PBMCs came the material, which was cDNA or gDNA.

Per the study methods: Cell counts per sample came from amplifying reference gene primers. Clones were sequenced by immunoSEQ multiplex PCR, and TCRdb holds only the in-frame ones, with some missing. Clonal size and the V and J genes are those of that table, whereas D and trimming came from the DNA. The sample shows 130,000 to 150,000 clones, about four fifths of them seen only once. The CDR3 runs 13 residues. Germline V gives CDR1 SQVTM, CDR2 ANQGSEA. Trimming cost V 1 base and J 0 bases, with 7 bases left between them. The origin of this receptor is a woman aged 80 or over in a cohort sampled during active or convalescent COVID-19. The sequenced sample was peripheral blood. The chain is built from TRBV29-1 and TRBJ2-7, with D tentatively TRBD1 (6 bases). The CDR3 region has the DNA TGCAGCGTTGAAGGGACAGACTCCTACGAGCAGTACTTC. Its translation is CSVEGTDSYEQYF.